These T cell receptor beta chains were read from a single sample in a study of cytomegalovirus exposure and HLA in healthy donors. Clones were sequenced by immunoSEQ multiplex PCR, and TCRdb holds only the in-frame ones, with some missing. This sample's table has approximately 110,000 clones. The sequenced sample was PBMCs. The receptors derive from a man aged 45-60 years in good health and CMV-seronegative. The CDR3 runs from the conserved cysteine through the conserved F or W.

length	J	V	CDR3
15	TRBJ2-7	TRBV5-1	CASSLGVGTGSSQYF
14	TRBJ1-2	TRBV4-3	CASSHSTGNYGYTF
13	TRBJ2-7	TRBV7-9	CASSPSSPYEQYF
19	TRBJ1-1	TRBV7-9	CASSGRLGTGGAGYTEAFF
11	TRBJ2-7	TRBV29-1	CSVHTSSEQYF
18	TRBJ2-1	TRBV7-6	CASSLAILLAGEYNEQFF
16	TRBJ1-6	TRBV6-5	CASSWRGGGYNSPLHF
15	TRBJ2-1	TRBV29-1	CSAEGTSGGDNEQFF
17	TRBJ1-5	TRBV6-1	CASSQGWDIGSNQPQHF
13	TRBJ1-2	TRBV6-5	CASSYTGLHGYTF
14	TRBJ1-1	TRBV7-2	CASSSPQGRVGAFF
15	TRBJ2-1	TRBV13	CASSLAREYHNEQFF
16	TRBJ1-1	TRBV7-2	CASSLLSQGGYTEAFF
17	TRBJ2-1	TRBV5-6	CASSPVGLWSSYNEQFF
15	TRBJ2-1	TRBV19	CASSIWASSYNEQFF
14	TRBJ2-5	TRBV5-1	CASSFPTGGKTQYF
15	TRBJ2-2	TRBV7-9	CASRLTGDFTGELFF
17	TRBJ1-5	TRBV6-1	CASSERPPGQGNQPQHF
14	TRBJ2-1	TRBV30	CAWARGRSGYEQFF
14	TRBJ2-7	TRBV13	CASRLRGSPYEQYF
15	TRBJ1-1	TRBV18	CASSPGGYGYTEAFF
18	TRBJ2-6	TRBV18	CASSPRDRGISGANVLTF
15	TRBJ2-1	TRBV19	CASSRVTSGHNEQFF
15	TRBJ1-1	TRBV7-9	CASSLRGGMNTEAFF
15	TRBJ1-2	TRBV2	CASSEHQGEVHGYTF
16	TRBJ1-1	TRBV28	CASSSPTGMGNTEAFF
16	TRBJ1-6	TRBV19	CASSITAGQGVSPLHF
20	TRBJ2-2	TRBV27	CASSLSVPSGTRGNTGELFF
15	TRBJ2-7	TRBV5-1	CASSSSTGGEYEQYF
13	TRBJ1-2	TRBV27	CASSPSSGYGYTF
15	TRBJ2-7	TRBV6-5	CASSYSGQGAYEQYF
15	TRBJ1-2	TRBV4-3	CASSQEGTGAYGYTF
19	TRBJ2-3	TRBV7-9	CASSQLMTAGPSSTDTQYF